These 26 T cell receptor beta chains share one sample of origin, sequenced in a study of blood T cells in healthy people across ages (dated by TCRdb to 2014 to 2015). Receptor amplification or capture employed 5' RACE. The reads were generated on an Illumina HiSeq 2500. The second PCR ran for roughly 6 to 11 cycles and used a J-beta primer mix along with a sample-barcoded 5' primer. The public reads were reprocessed in TCRdb via fastp at Q25 and MiXCR, keeping in-frame beta chains. One record per CDR3 amino acid sequence lists the most common genes and DNA. In this sample the table shows roughly 1.4 million distinct CDR3 sequences, approximately 60% of which occur a single time. The leading ten clones occupy over 6.5% of the sample. The sample consisted of blood. These receptors originate from a man aged 18 to 29 in good health.

Only one count was recorded for this clonotype. V is TRBV4-3 and J is TRBJ2-7; D is undetermined. Looked up from germline, CDR1 is LGHNA and CDR2 is YSLEER. Trimming shortened V by 10 bases and J by 5 bases, and 18 bases separated the two germline ends. There are 13 residues in the CDR3. The CDR3 DNA reads as TGCGCCAACAGTCGAAGCCATTACGACGAGCAGTACTTC. Its protein product is CANSRSHYDEQYF.

This chain uses TRBV6-5 with TRBJ2-1; D ambiguous. From germline, CDR1 is MNHEY and CDR2 SVGAGI. Trimming took off 0 bases at V and 12 bases at J, with 15 bases between the two ends. This CDR3 region has 14 residues. This chain's CDR3 is CASSYSISSILQFF. The CDR3 DNA reads TGTGCCAGCAGTTACTCGATATCCAGTATCCTGCAGTTCTTC.

This clonotype was counted between two and nine times. V usage is TRBV27 and J usage is TRBJ2-7; D not certain. This CDR3 spans 16 amino acids. Trimming cost V 3 bases and J 2 bases, with 17 bases left between them. Germline V gives CDR1 MNHEY, CDR2 SMNVEV (reference sequence). CDR3 sequence reads: CASSFRPDHSTYEQYF. The CDR3 coding sequence is TGTGCCAGCAGTTTCCGCCCTGACCATTCCACCTACGAGCAGTACTTC.

The rearrangement uses TRBV6-5 and TRBJ2-1; TRBD2 might be the D (6 bases). There are 15 residues in the CDR3. Trimming cost V 1 base and J 7 bases, with 14 bases left between them. Germline values: CDR1 MNHEY, CDR2 SVGAGI. The CDR3 DNA reads as TGTGCCAGCAGTTACTTGGCGGGATCGGGTAATGAGCAGTTCTTC. Translation gives CASSYLAGSGNEQFF.

The chain links TRBV11-2 to TRBJ2-7; D is perhaps TRBD2 (6 bases). The J call may be faulty, since TRBJ2-5 better matches the DNA end. Germline CDR1 reads SGHAT; CDR2 reads FQNNGV. This CDR3 contains 17 residues. The CDR3 is CASSPLGVRDLRETQYF. The CDR3 DNA reads TGTGCCAGCAGCCCACTAGGGGTGCGGGACTTGAGGGAGACCCAGTACTTC.

The chain uses TRBV20-1 and TRBJ1-5, with D hard to call. Trimming cost V 0 bases and J 6 bases, with 9 bases left between them. Germline-derived CDR1 and CDR2 are DFQATT and SNEGSKA (reference sequence). The CDR3 runs to 13 residues. CDR3 sequence reads: CSARDGGGQPQHF. In nucleotides, the CDR3 is TGCAGTGCTAGAGATGGTGGTGGTCAGCCCCAGCATTTT.

The rearrangement uses TRBV5-1 and TRBJ2-2; TRBD2 agrees at 7 bases. Trimming at V came to 4 bases and at J to 5 bases, leaving 5 bases not matched to a gene. The CDR3 spans 14 residues. Germline V gene sequence: CDR1 SGHRS, CDR2 YFSETQ. CDR3 protein: CASSPDGGTGELFF. Written as DNA, the CDR3 is TGCGCCAGCAGCCCAGACGGGGGGACCGGGGAGCTGTTTTTT.

The chain is built from TRBV25-1 and TRBJ2-1; either TRBD1 or TRBD2 may supply D (5 bases each). Between the trimmed V and J ends, which lost 9 bases and 7 bases, there was a span of 22 bases. The germline CDR1 and CDR2 sequences are MGHDK and SYGVNS. The CDR3 runs to 15 residues. Here the CDR3 DNA reads TGTGCCAGGAGGGGACCGGAGCCCCATTCGAATGAGCAGTTCTTC. This translates into CARRGPEPHSNEQFF.

DNA for the CDR3: TGTGCCAGCAGCTTCCCCGAGATGGCCAAAAACATTCAGTACTTC. Protein product: CASSFPEMAKNIQYF. The chain is built from TRBV5-5 and TRBJ2-4; no definite D call. The CDR3 loop spans 15 amino acids. Germline CDR1 and CDR2: SGHKS and YYEKEE (reference sequence). V shed 2 bases and J shed 1 base, with 10 bases lying between them.

V is TRBV7-2 and J is TRBJ2-1; the match to TRBD1 covers 9 bases. The CDR3 is made up of 11 amino acids. J lost 14 bases, V lost 5 bases, and 4 bases had no gene match. Germline V CDR1 and CDR2: SGHTA, FQGNSA. The CDR3 DNA reads TGTGCCAGCAGCGTCCGGGACAGGGAGTTCTTC. Amino acid sequence: CASSVRDREFF.

This chain uses TRBV6-8 with TRBJ2-7, with 7 bases fitting TRBD1. J lost 4 bases, V lost 0 bases, and 9 bases had no gene match. Germline CDR1 MNHGY, CDR2 SAAAGT. The CDR3 is 16 residues long. The CDR3 loop is CASSYSLRGQHYEQYF. Written as DNA, the CDR3 is TGTGCCAGCAGTTACTCGTTAAGGGGGCAGCATTACGAGCAGTACTTC.

This chain connects TRBV7-2 to TRBJ2-7; D is ambiguous. Looked up from germline, CDR1 is SGHTA and CDR2 is FQGNSA. Trimming cost V 2 bases and J 2 bases, with 10 bases left between them. The CDR3 is 14 amino acids. This CDR3 reads CASSLNMAAYEQYF. The CDR3 DNA follows: TGTGCCAGCAGCTTAAACATGGCGGCCTACGAGCAGTACTTC.

The chain combines TRBV27 with TRBJ2-5; TRBD1 agrees at 11 bases. The length of the CDR3 is 14 residues. Germline CDR1 and CDR2: MNHEY and SMNVEV (reference sequence). The ends lost 5 bases at V and 3 bases at J; junction bases unmatched: 2. Here the CDR3 DNA reads TGTGCCAGCAGTCGGACAGGGGGCAAAGAGACCCAGTACTTC. As protein: CASSRTGGKETQYF.

The rearrangement links TRBV29-1 to TRBJ2-7; no reliable D call. This CDR3 is built from 13 residues. Trimming removed 3 bases from V and 2 bases from J, with 11 bases in between. Germline V CDR1 and CDR2: SQVTM, ANQGSEA. The CDR3 DNA sequence: TGCAGCGTTGACCGGGCGGCGACCTACGAGCAGTACTTC. It yields the protein CSVDRAATYEQYF.

The chain joins TRBV5-1 to TRBJ1-2; D gene uncertain. Trimming pared 4 bases from V and 3 bases from J, leaving 16 bases between. The V gene's germline CDR1 is SGHRS and CDR2 YFSETQ. The CDR3 loop spans 15 amino acids. The CDR3 sequence is CASSPAGGQDYGYTF. The CDR3 region has the DNA TGCGCCAGCAGCCCCGCCGGAGGGCAGGACTATGGCTACACCTTC.

This clonotype appeared a few times. The CDR3 bases are TGTGCCAGCAGTTTACGGAGGACTAGCGGGAGCACCACAGATACGCAGTATTTT. Translated: CASSLRRTSGSTTDTQYF. The chain couples TRBV2 to TRBJ2-3; 13 bases agree with TRBD2. Germline lookup yields CDR1 SNHLY and CDR2 FYNNEI. V trimming: 5 bases; J trimming: 2 bases; junction bases outside the gene matches: 10. The CDR3 totals 18 residues.

The chain carries TRBV5-1 and TRBJ2-4; 12 nucleotides line up with TRBD2. Trimming cost V 5 bases and J 8 bases; bases outside gene matches: 8. Per the germline V gene, CDR1 is SGHRS and CDR2 is YFSETQ. This CDR3 has 15 amino acids. CDR3 in DNA: TGCGCCAGCAGGGATCTAGCGGGAGGGTTGGACATTCAGTACTTC. Residues: CASRDLAGGLDIQYF.

This chain links TRBV24-1 with TRBJ2-1; D gene uncertain. The germline V gene encodes CDR1 KGHDR and CDR2 SFDVKD. The V and J ends lost 9 bases and 2 bases respectively, with 10 bases between them. This CDR3 is built from 13 residues. In DNA, the CDR3 is TGTGCCACCTCGTTTAAAACCTACAATGAGCAGTTCTTC. Translation: CATSFKTYNEQFF.

This clonotype was counted a few times. The J gene is TRBJ1-2, the V gene TRBV6-1; 10 nucleotides agree with TRBD1. Per germline, CDR1 MNHNS and CDR2 SASEGT. The CDR3 spans 14 residues. V dropped 8 bases and J dropped 4; count of bases not matched to a gene: 7. CDR3 region: CASLKGTGAYGYTF. The CDR3 DNA is TGTGCCAGCCTTAAAGGGACAGGGGCCTATGGCTACACCTTC.

V usage is TRBV4-1 and J usage is TRBJ2-3, with unresolved D. This CDR3 region has 14 residues. Germline CDR1 MGHRA, CDR2 YSYEKL. Deletions cut 0 bases from V and 0 bases from J, with 4 bases between. The CDR3 region is CASSQEPSTDTQYF. The CDR3 coding sequence is TGCGCCAGCAGCCAAGAGCCTAGCACAGATACGCAGTATTTT.

This clonotype has a handful of counts. The V and J genes are TRBV30 and TRBJ2-7; unclear D gene. Trimming pared 0 bases from V and 1 base from J, leaving 4 bases between. The CDR3 spans 12 residues. Germline V gene sequence: CDR1 GTSNPN, CDR2 SVGIG (reference sequence). The CDR3 DNA is TGTGCCTGGAGTGTTCAGTCCTACGAGCAGTACTTC. This encodes CAWSVQSYEQYF.

This clonotype was seen only once. The rearrangement joins TRBV20-1 to TRBJ1-2; D possibly corresponds to TRBD1 (6 bases). The CDR3 has 14 amino acids. With 5 bases removed from V and 4 bases from J, the gap between germline ends came to 17 bases. CDR1 and CDR2 from the germline V gene are DFQATT and SNEGSKA (reference sequence). CDR3 in amino acids: CSAEILTGSYGYTF. The CDR3 region has the DNA TGCAGTGCTGAGATCCTGACAGGCTCCTATGGCTACACCTTC.

The gene calls are TRBV20-1 and TRBJ1-5; D is possibly TRBD1 (5 bases). The CDR3 is made up of 14 amino acids. V was cut by 3 bases and J by 6 bases, with 15 bases left in between. Germline V gene sequence: CDR1 DFQATT, CDR2 SNEGSKA (reference sequence). CDR3 residues: CSARDNNKGQPQHF. As DNA, the CDR3 is TGCAGTGCTAGGGACAATAACAAGGGTCAGCCCCAGCATTTT.

The gene calls are TRBV14 and TRBJ2-3; D remains unclear. V was trimmed by 3 bases and J by 1 base, leaving 11 bases between them. The CDR3 extends over 15 amino acids. Germline CDR1 SGHDN, CDR2 FVKESK. The CDR3 sequence is CASSHCARCTDTQYF. The CDR3 DNA sequence: TGTGCCAGCAGCCACTGTGCAAGGTGCACAGATACGCAGTATTTT.

This chain connects TRBV12-3 or TRBV12-4 to TRBJ2-5; the match to TRBD2 covers 8 bases. The last part of the DNA fits TRBJ2-4 better; the J call may be wrong. The CDR3 contains 14 residues. CDR3 nucleotide sequence: TGTGCCAGCAAACTTAGCGGGGCGAGGGACATTCAGTACTTC. It translates to CASKLSGARDIQYF.

The chain joins TRBV13 to TRBJ2-1; 7 bases map to TRBD1. The junction had 20 bases not matched to a gene; V was cut back by 4 bases and J by 8 bases. Germline V lookup: CDR1 PRHDT, CDR2 FYEKMQ (reference sequence). The CDR3 sequence is 18 residues long. CDR3 in DNA: TGTGCCAGCAGCTCAGCACAGTCTGACAGGGTCTCGAACTATGAGCAGTTCTTC. Translated: CASSSAQSDRVSNYEQFF.